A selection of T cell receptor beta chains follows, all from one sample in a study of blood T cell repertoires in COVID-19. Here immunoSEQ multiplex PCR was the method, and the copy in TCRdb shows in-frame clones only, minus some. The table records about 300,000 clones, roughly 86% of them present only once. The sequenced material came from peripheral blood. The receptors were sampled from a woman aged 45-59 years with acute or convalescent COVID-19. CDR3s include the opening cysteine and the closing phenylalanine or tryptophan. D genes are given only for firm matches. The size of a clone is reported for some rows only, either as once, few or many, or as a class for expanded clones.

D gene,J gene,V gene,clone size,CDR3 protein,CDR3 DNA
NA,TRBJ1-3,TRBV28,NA,CASRPGQLNTIYF,TGTGCCAGCAGACCAGGACAGTTAAACACCATATATTTT
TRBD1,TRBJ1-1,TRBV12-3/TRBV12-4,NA,CASSTGVSEAFF,TGTGCCAGCAGTACAGGGGTGTCTGAAGCTTTCTTT
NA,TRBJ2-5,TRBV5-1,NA,CASSRGLSQETQYF,TGCGCCAGCAGCCGCGGACTTTCTCAAGAGACCCAGTACTTC
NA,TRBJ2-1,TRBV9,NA,CASSFRRGMDYNEQFF,TGTGCCAGCAGCTTTAGACGGGGTATGGACTACAATGAGCAGTTCTTC
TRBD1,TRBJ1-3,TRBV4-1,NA,CASSQAGTVSGNTIYF,TGCGCCAGCAGCCAGGCCGGGACAGTCTCTGGAAACACCATATATTTT
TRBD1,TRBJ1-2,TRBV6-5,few,CASSSGGVNGNYGYTF,TGTGCCAGCAGTTCAGGGGGCGTTAATGGGAACTATGGCTACACCTTC
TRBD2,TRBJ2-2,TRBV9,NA,CASSVDGGSRELFF,TGTGCCAGCAGCGTAGACGGCGGGAGTAGGGAGCTGTTTTTT
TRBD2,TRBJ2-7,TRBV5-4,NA,CASSLGGRGPYEQYF,TGTGCCAGCAGCTTGGGCGGGAGGGGCCCCTACGAGCAGTACTTC
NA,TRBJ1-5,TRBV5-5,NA,CASSLLQGGNQPQHF,TGTGCCAGCAGCTTGCTCCAGGGTGGCAATCAGCCCCAGCATTTT
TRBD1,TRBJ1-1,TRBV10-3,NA,CAISEWTTGGDTEAFF,TGTGCCATCAGTGAGTGGACGACAGGGGGTGATACTGAAGCTTTCTTT
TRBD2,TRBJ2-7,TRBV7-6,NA,CASSLGAGLAGRFEQYF,TGTGCCAGCAGCTTAGGGGCAGGGCTAGCGGGCCGGTTCGAGCAGTACTTC
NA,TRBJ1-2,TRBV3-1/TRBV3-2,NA,CASSQDRPVNYGYTF,TGTGCCAGCAGCCAAGACAGGCCCGTAAACTATGGCTACACCTTC
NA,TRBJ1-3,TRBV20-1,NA,CSARLGNTIYF,TGCAGTGCTAGACTGGGAAACACCATATATTTT
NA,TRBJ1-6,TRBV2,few,CASSTTGRASPLHF,TGTGCCAGCAGCACTACAGGACGCGCTTCACCCCTCCACTTT
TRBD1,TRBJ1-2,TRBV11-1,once,CASSSDRGNGYGYTF,TGTGCCAGCAGCTCTGACAGGGGCAACGGCTATGGCTACACCTTC
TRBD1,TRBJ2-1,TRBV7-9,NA,CASSLTGGTGNEQFF,TGTGCCAGCAGCTTGACAGGGGGAACGGGGAATGAGCAGTTCTTC
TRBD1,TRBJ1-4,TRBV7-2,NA,CASSFSTQGGKLFF,TGTGCCAGCAGCTTCTCCACTCAGGGGGGAAAACTGTTTTTT
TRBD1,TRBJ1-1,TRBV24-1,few,CATSASRDSLNTEAFF,TGTGCCACCAGTGCTTCAAGGGACAGCTTGAACACTGAAGCTTTCTTT
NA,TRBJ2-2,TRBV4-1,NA,CASSQVRAGENTGELFF,TGCGCCAGCAGCCAAGTACGGGCAGGGGAGAACACCGGGGAGCTGTTTTTT
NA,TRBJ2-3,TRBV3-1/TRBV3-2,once,CASSQAGNTDTQYF,TGTGCCAGCAGCCAAGCAGGGAACACAGATACGCAGTATTTT
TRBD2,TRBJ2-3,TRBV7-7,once,CASSPGLAGGGLDTQYF,TGTGCCAGCAGCCCCGGACTAGCGGGAGGTGGATTGGATACGCAGTATTTT
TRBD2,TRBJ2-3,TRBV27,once,CASSLSTSGTDTQYF,TGTGCCAGCAGTTTATCGACTAGCGGAACAGATACGCAGTATTTT
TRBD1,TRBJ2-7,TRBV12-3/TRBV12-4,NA,CASSPGQAYEQYF,TGTGCCAGCAGTCCGGGACAGGCCTACGAGCAGTACTTC
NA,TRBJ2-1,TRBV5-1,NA,CASGGTGSYNEQFF,TGCGCCAGCGGGGGGACCGGGTCCTACAATGAGCAGTTCTTC
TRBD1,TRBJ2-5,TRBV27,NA,CASSPDRGETQYF,TGTGCCAGCAGTCCCGACAGGGGAGAGACCCAGTACTTC
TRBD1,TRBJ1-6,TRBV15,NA,CATSRQGNSPLHF,TGTGCCACCAGCCGACAGGGGAATTCACCCCTCCACTTT
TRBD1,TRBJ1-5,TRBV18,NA,CASSQDRALGPQHF,TGTGCCAGCTCACAGGACAGGGCCTTAGGGCCCCAGCATTTT
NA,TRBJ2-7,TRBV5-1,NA,CASSLVRDLYEQYF,TGCGCCAGCAGCTTGGTCCGGGATCTCTACGAGCAGTACTTC
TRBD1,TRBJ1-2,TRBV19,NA,CASSIVGTGFRYGYTF,TGTGCCAGTAGTATCGTTGGGACAGGGTTTCGATATGGCTACACCTTC
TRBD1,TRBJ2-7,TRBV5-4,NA,CASSRGQSYEQYF,TGTGCCAGCAGTCGGGGACAGTCCTACGAGCAGTACTTC
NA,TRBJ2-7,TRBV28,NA,CASSSGDHLYYEQYF,TGTGCCAGCAGTTCAGGGGACCACCTTTACTACGAGCAGTACTTC